The clone carrying this T cell receptor (beta chain) showed up just once. The data stem from a study of shared clonotypes between healthy human individuals. Study context: The study enrolled a couple of women and a few men aged 18 to 49.

Naive-designated CD8 cells lacked CD45RO, were positively enriched for CCR7, and omitted terminally differentiated effector memory CD45RA+ cells. The study drew its donors from healthy HIV-negative adults without recent acute infections or vaccinations. Method: immunoSEQ multiplex PCR; TCRdb's copy keeps in-frame clones and lacks some. Of 1.5 million to 2.5 million clones listed, about 95% are singletons. The CDR3 is 15 amino acids. CDR1 and CDR2 (germline): SGHDT, YYEEEE. J lost 0 bases, V lost 5 bases, and 8 bases had no gene match. The sequencing input was naive CD8+ T cells sorted from blood. The TCR originated in a man in his late teens or twenties in good health. The chain recombines TRBV5-6 with TRBJ2-7, with TRBD1 matching over 7 bases. The CDR3 bases are TGTGCCAGCAGTTATGACAGGGACAGCTCCTACGAGCAGTACTTC. Translation gives CASSYDRDSSYEQYF.